This TCR beta chain appears in the sequencing data of a study of T cell responses to AZD1222 COVID-19 vaccine (dated by TCRdb to 2020 to 2022). Background for the entire study: AZD1222 recipients whose second dose came at about 4 weeks and those whose second dose came at about 12 weeks were combined into one group, since spike-specific TCR depth and breadth did not differ between the two schedules. A total of about 240 trial participants underwent TCR sequencing, of whom approximately 210 received two doses of AZD1222 and about 25 received two doses of the MenACWY control vaccine. Trial participants were enrolled by age into 18-55, 56-69 and 70-plus year subgroups, with approximately 160, 26 and 62 TCR-sequenced participants respectively.

Results the study describes overall, beyond this receptor: Reportedly, almost half of the unique spike-specific TCRs recognized epitopes lying outside the regions that are mutated in the B.1.351 and B.1.1.7 variants. Most participants were white British and females outnumbered males, and the authors suggested that clonal diversity may have been underestimated. In the small 56-69-year group, the increase in depth fell short of significance, most likely because of low power. CD4 TCRs associated with the vaccine covered the entire spike protein, and the dominant responses were in regions 160-218 and 743-854. Because no day 14 peak-response samples were available, the repertoires could be characterized only after the peak T cell response. Spike-specific TCR breadth and depth rose significantly after two AZD1222 doses compared with day 0 and with MenACWY recipients. Conclusions about previously exposed vaccinees were limited because only a handful of AZD1222 recipients were SARS-CoV-2 seropositive at baseline.

This specimen's time point label, per the study, means: baseline before first vaccination. Samples from vaccinated people were obtained from the UK trials COV001 and COV002, which included a single-blind randomized controlled phase 2/3 trial of AZD1222 (ChAdOx1 nCoV-19) in healthy adults. Trial participant PBMC samples were collected at day 0 and day 28 after the second dose for TCRbeta chain sequencing. Points on this clone: The antigen this receptor binds is unknown. It has no much larger one-base neighbor in the sample; base qualities were not kept.

The CDR3 regions of human TCRbeta chains were analyzed by immunosequencing. The original methods were these. Repertoire TCRs were matched against a reference library of SARS-CoV-2-specific TCRs generated with the MIRA antigen-specificity platform. Breadth meant the fraction of unique TCRs that were SARS-CoV-2-associated, whereas depth meant the fraction of total T cells that were SARS-CoV-2-associated. Using the MIRA data, each spike-specific TCR was mapped to the spike region that the TCR reacts to and placed in a CD4 or CD8 class. Log10-transformed breadth and depth values were compared by one-way ANOVA with Sidak's multiple comparisons tests. Not all clones reach the TCRdb copy of this immuneACCESS table, which keeps in-frame sequences only. Checked studies attribute under half of the gap to unresolved V genes and leave the rest unexplained. Clone size and the V and J calls come from that table; the DNA yielded D and trimming. Recorded for this sample are roughly 100,000 clones; about 92% of them occurred a single time. The ten most abundant clones make up 1% to 1.5% of the sample.

Inclusive of the bounding cysteine and phenylalanine, the CDR3 is 12 residues long. Kept here is only the CDR3 DNA, which spans 36 bases and is read in frame from base 1. V is reduced by 3 bases and J by 3 bases, leaving a spacing of 3 bases between them. CDR1 is given as SGHVS and CDR2 as FQNEAQ, both from the germline V gene. The chain uses TRBV7-8 and TRBJ1-3, with the D gene not confidently named. This TCR was sampled from an adult in good health. The specimen was peripheral blood, collected on day 0 of AZD1222 vaccination. CDR3 sequence: CASSFVGNTIYF. The nucleotide sequence is TGTGCCAGCAGCTTTGTTGGAAACACCATATATTTT. With the portions outside the CDR3 filled from the reference TRBV7-8 and TRBJ1-3 genes, the complete variable region becomes GAGVSQSPRYKVAKRGQDVALRCDPISGHVSLFWYQQALGQGPEFLTYFQNEAQLDKSGLPSDRFFAERPEGSVSTLKIQRTQQEDSAVYLCASSFVGNTIYFGEGSWLTVV.